This record covers a single T cell receptor (beta chain). Its specificity is not known. Some clones are missing from TCRdb's copy, which holds only in-frame ones; the method was immunoSEQ multiplex PCR. The data hold tens of thousands of clones, with approximately 79% observed a single time. This sample is part of a study of a mutant IDH1 vaccine in newly diagnosed glioma. V lost 6 bases and J 2 bases, leaving 11 bases between the germline ends. Germline CDR1 reads MNHNS; CDR2 reads SASEGT. The CDR3 loop spans 15 amino acids. As for time point: week 47, end of study. Each vaccine dose was 300 ug of mutant IDH1 20-mer peptide, with topical imiquimod.

This TCR derives from a man aged 18 to 30 with glioma. Some clones in this sample may be carry-over from other donors' samples. The chain combines TRBV6-1 with TRBJ2-6; no reliable D call. The sequences come from PBMCs, collected from a glioma patient whose treatment included an IDH1 peptide vaccine. CDR3 DNA: TGTGCCAGCAGGGTGGCCGATGCTGGGGCCAACGTCCTGACTTTC. Translated, it gives CASRVADAGANVLTF.